This T cell receptor (beta chain) was recorded in a study of cytomegalovirus exposure and HLA in healthy donors. The PCR made use of 60 Vbeta and 13 Jbeta primers. Generated by immunoSEQ multiplex PCR, the TCRdb table keeps only in-frame clones and is missing some. The sample has about 190,000 clones; 81% are singletons. Germline V gene data show CDR1 as SQVTM and CDR2 as ANQGSEA. After removal of 8 bases from V and 5 bases from J, the junction contained 7 bases not matched to a gene. The CDR3 is 13 amino acids. As for this clone: What it binds is unknown.

Study-wide findings and caveats: Many donors carried some public TCRs, although rarity characterized most TCR sequences. The listing of 150 to 200 TCR beta chains classed them as cytomegalovirus-associated. The authors later linked a missense DCLRE1C variant to TCR beta V- and J-gene trimming. Some V segments could not be told apart, so they were left out, TRBV6-2 and TRBV6-3 among them.

The sample comprised PBMCs. The clonotype originates from a man in his late teens or twenties in good health and CMV-seronegative. V usage is TRBV29-1 and J usage is TRBJ2-5; 11 nucleotides align to TRBD2. CDR3 nucleotide sequence: TGCAGCTCAACTAGCGGGGGTCCGGAGACCCAGTACTTC. Its translation: CSSTSGGPETQYF.